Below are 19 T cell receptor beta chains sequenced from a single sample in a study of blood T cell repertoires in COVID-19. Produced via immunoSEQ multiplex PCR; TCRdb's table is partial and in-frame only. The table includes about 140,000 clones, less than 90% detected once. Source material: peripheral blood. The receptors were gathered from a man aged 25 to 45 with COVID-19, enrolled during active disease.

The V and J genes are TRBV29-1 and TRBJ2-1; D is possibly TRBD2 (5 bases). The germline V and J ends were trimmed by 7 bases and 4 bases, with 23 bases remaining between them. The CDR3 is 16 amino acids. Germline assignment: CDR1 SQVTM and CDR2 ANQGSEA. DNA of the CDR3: TGCAGCGCCCCGACGTCGGGGATGATAAATTACAATGAGCAGTTCTTC. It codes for CSAPTSGMINYNEQFF.

The CDR3 DNA reads TGTGCCAGCAGTCCCTCGGCTAGAGATACGCAGTATTTT. Translation gives CASSPSARDTQYF. The chain has TRBV28 and TRBJ2-3; D uncertain. Germline V CDR1 and CDR2: MDHEN, SYDVKM. The length of the CDR3 is 13 residues. Trimming took off 5 bases at V and 5 bases at J, with 11 bases between the two ends. Complete variable domain (other parts from reference TRBV28 and TRBJ2-3): DVKVTQSSRYLVKRTGEKVFLECVQDMDHENMFWYRQDPGLGLRLIYFSYDVKMKEKGDIPEGYSVSREKKERFSLILESASTNQTSMYLCASSPSARDTQYFGPGTRLTVL.

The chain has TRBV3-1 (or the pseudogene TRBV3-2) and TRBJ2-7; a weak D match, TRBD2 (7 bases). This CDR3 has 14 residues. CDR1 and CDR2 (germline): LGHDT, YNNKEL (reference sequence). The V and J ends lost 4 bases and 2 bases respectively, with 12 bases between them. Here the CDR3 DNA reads TGTGCCAGCAGCCGGGGGGGGGCGACCTACGAGCAGTACTTC. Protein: CASSRGGATYEQYF.

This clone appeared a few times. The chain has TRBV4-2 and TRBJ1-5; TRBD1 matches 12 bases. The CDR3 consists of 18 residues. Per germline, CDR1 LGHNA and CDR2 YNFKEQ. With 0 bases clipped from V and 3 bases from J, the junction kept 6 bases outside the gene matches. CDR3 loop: CASSQEGQGATSNQPQHF. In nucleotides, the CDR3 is TGTGCCAGCAGCCAAGAGGGACAGGGGGCCACCTCCAATCAGCCCCAGCATTTT.

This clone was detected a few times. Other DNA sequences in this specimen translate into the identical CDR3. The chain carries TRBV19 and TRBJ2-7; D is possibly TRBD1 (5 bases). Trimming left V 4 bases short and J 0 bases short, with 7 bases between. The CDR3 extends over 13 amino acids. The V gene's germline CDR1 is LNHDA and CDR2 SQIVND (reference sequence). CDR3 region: CASSRQGSYEQYF. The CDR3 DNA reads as TGTGCCAGTAGTAGGCAGGGCTCCTACGAGCAGTACTTC. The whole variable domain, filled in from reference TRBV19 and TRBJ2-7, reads DGGITQSPKYLFRKEGQNVTLSCEQNLNHDAMYWYRQDPGQGLRLIYYSQIVNDFQKGDIAEGYSVSREKKESFPLTVTSAQKNPTAFYLCASSRQGSYEQYFGPGTRLTVT.

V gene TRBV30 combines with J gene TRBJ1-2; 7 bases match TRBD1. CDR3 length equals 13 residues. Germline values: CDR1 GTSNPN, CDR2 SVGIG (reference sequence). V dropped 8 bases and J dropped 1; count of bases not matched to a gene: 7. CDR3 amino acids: CAADTGDNYGYTF. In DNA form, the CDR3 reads TGTGCCGCAGACACAGGGGATAACTATGGCTACACCTTC.

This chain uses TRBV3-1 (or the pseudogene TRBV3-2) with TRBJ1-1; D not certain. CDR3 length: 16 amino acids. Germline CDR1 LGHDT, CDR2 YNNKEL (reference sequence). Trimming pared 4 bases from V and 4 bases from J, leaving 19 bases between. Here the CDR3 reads CASSPGFSGKVTEAFF. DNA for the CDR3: TGTGCCAGCAGCCCCGGGTTTTCGGGGAAGGTCACTGAAGCTTTCTTT.

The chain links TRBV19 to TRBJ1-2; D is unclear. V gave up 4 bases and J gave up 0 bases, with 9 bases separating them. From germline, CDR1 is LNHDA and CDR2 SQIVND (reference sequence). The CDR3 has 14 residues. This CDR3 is CASSRARSNYGYTF. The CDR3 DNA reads TGTGCCAGTAGTAGAGCACGATCTAACTATGGCTACACCTTC.

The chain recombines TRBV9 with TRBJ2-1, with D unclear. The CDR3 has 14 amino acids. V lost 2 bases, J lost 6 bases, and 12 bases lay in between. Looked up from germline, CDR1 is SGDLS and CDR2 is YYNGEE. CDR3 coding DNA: TGTGCCAGCAGCGTGGGCCCCGATCCCAATGAGCAGTTCTTC. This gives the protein CASSVGPDPNEQFF.

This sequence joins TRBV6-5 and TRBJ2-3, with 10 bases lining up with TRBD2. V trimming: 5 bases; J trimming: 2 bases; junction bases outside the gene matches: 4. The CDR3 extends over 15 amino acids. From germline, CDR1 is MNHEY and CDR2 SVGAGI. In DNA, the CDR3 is TGTGCCAGCAGTAAGACTAGCGGGTACACAGATACGCAGTATTTT. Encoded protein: CASSKTSGYTDTQYF.

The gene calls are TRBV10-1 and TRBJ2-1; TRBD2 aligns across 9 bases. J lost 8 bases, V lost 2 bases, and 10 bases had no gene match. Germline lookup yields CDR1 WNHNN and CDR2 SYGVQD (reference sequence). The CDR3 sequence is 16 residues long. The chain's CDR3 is CASSEIGSGSFDEQFF. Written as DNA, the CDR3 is TGCGCCAGCAGTGAGATAGGTAGCGGGAGTTTCGATGAGCAGTTCTTC.

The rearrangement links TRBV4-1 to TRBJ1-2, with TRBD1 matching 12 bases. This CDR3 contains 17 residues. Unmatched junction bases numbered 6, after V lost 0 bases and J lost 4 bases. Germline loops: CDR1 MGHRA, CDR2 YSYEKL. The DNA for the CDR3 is TGCGCCAGCAGCCAAGACGGGACAGGGGGCAGACCCTATGGCTACACCTTC. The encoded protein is CASSQDGTGGRPYGYTF.

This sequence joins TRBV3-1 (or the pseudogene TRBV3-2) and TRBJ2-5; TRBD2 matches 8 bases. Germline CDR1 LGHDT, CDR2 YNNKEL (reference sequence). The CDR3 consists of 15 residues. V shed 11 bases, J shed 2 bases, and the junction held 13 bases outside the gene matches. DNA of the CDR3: TGTGCCGCGAGAGGGGCGGGAGGCCCTCAAGAGACCCAGTACTTC. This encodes CAARGAGGPQETQYF.

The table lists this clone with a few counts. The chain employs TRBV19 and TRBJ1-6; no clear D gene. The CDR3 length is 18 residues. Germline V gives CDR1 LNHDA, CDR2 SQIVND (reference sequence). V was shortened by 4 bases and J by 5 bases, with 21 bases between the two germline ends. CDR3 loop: CASSRGSISGANNSPLHF. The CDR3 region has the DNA TGTGCCAGTAGTAGGGGTTCGATTTCGGGAGCAAATAATTCACCCCTCCACTTT.

This chain's CDR3 is CASSQGLQTGRDGYTF. The CDR3 DNA follows: TGTGCCAGCAGCCAAGGCCTTCAGACAGGGCGGGATGGCTACACCTTC. The chain couples TRBV4-2 to TRBJ1-2; TRBD1 matches at 7 bases. The length of the CDR3 is 16 residues. J gave up 6 bases and V 1 base, and 11 bases lay outside the gene matches. Germline-derived CDR1 and CDR2 are LGHNA and YNFKEQ.

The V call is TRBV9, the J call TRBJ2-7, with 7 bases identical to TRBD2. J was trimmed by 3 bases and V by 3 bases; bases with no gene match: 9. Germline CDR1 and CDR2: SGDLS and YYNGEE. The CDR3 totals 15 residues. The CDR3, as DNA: TGTGCCAGCAGCGCCAGGGACTATCCTTTCTACGAGCAGTACTTC. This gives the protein CASSARDYPFYEQYF.

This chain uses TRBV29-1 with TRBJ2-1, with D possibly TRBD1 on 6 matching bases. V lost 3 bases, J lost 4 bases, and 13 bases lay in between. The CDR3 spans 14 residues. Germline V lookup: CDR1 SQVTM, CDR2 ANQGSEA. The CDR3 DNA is TGCAGCGTTGACCGGGACACTAGATACAATGAGCAGTTCTTC. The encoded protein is CSVDRDTRYNEQFF.

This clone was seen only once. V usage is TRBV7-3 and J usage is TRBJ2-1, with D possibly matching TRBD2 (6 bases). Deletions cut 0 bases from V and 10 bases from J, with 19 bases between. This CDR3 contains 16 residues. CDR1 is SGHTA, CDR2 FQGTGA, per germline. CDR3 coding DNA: TGTGCCAGCAGCTTAACTCCCGGACTACCCGGCCGGGAGCAGTTCTTC. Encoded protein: CASSLTPGLPGREQFF.

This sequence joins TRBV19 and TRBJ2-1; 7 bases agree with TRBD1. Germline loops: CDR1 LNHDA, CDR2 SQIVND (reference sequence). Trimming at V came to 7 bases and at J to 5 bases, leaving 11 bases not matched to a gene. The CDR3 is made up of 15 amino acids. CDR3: CASTIGDSPNNEQFF. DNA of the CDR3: TGTGCCAGTACCATTGGGGACAGCCCCAACAATGAGCAGTTCTTC.